These 17 T cell receptor beta chains came from one sample sequenced in a study of blood T cell repertoires in COVID-19. TCRdb's copy holds only in-frame clones and misses some; the assay was immunoSEQ multiplex PCR. The profile covers about 280,000 clones, with around 88% appearing a single time and approximately 5.7% taken by the ten largest. Material for sequencing was PBMCs or T cells enriched from blood (not recorded which). All receptors derive from a woman aged 40 to 50 who had recovered from COVID-19.

The chain recombines TRBV5-1 with TRBJ2-3, with TRBD2 matching 13 bases. Germline loops: CDR1 SGHRS, CDR2 YFSETQ. V shed 3 bases, J shed 1 base, and the junction held 5 bases outside the gene matches. The CDR3 contains 17 residues. The CDR3 protein is CASSSWTSGGGTDTQYF. For the CDR3, the DNA is TGCGCCAGCAGCTCGTGGACTAGCGGGGGAGGCACAGATACGCAGTATTTT.

CDR3 in amino acids: CASSPTGRTGGPKTQYF. The CDR3 nucleotides are TGTGCCAGCAGCCCAACGGGCCGGACAGGAGGACCCAAGACCCAGTACTTC. This chain connects TRBV3-1 (or the pseudogene TRBV3-2) to TRBJ2-5; 7 bases match TRBD1. V was pared by 4 bases and J by 6 bases, with 17 bases of the junction left unmatched. There are 17 residues in the CDR3. Germline V gene sequence: CDR1 LGHDT, CDR2 YNNKEL (reference sequence).

This chain uses TRBV5-1 with TRBJ2-2, with unresolved D. V lost 0 bases and J lost 0, with 9 bases in between. CDR1 and CDR2 (germline): SGHRS, YFSETQ. The length of the CDR3 is 16 residues. CDR3 amino acids: CASSLVVASNTGELFF. CDR3 sequence (DNA): TGCGCCAGCAGCTTGGTCGTAGCTTCGAACACCGGGGAGCTGTTTTTT.

This clone was seen a few times. The CDR3: CASSDPRRRTGNTIYF. The CDR3 bases are TGTGCCAGCAGTGACCCAAGGAGGAGAACTGGAAACACCATATATTTT. The chain is built from TRBV6-1 and TRBJ1-3; D uncertain. Germline V gene data show CDR1 as MNHNS and CDR2 as SASEGT. CDR3 length equals 16 residues. The V end was cut by 3 bases, the J end by 2 bases, with 14 bases between.

The chain joins TRBV7-2 to TRBJ1-2; TRBD1 matches at 8 bases. Looked up from germline, CDR1 is SGHTA and CDR2 is FQGNSA. CDR3 length: 14 amino acids. After removal of 3 bases from V and 5 bases from J, the junction contained 5 bases not matched to a gene. The CDR3 reads CASSLTGVGYGYTF. CDR3 DNA sequence: TGTGCCAGCAGCTTGACAGGGGTCGGGTATGGCTACACCTTC. The entire variable domain, with the rest obtained from reference TRBV7-2 and TRBJ1-2, is as follows: GAGVSQSPSNKVTEKGKDVELRCDPISGHTALYWYRQSLGQGLEFLIYFQGNSAPDKSGLPSDRFSAERTGGSVSTLTIQRTQQEDSAVYLCASSLTGVGYGYTFGSGTRLTVV.

The V call is TRBV18, the J call TRBJ1-1; D not resolved. Germline V gene data show CDR1 as KGHSH and CDR2 as LQKENI. V gave up 2 bases and J gave up 4 bases, with 14 bases separating them. This CDR3 comprises 15 residues. CDR3 in DNA: TGTGCCAGCTCACCAAGAGGAGGGCGGAGCACTGAAGCTTTCTTT. Its translation is CASSPRGGRSTEAFF.

The chain combines TRBV28 with TRBJ1-2, with TRBD1 matching over 9 bases. The length of the CDR3 is 15 residues. V lost 5 bases and J lost 3; bases outside the gene matches: 7. Germline assignment: CDR1 MDHEN and CDR2 SYDVKM. For the CDR3, the DNA is TGTGCCAGCAGTCTCCACAGGGGGCTGGACTATGGCTACACCTTC. Its protein product is CASSLHRGLDYGYTF.

The chain recombines TRBV7-6 with TRBJ2-5; TRBD2 matches at 10 bases. From germline, CDR1 is SGHVS and CDR2 FNYEAQ. Losses at the gene ends were 3 bases for V and 5 bases for J; bases not matched to a gene: 9. The CDR3 spans 16 residues. Here the CDR3 DNA reads TGTGCCAGCAGCTTGGGAAGCGGGAGGGCGGTTGAGACCCAGTACTTC. This codes for CASSLGSGRAVETQYF.

The CDR3 spells CSASSWGNNQPQHF. CDR3 nucleotide sequence: TGCAGTGCTAGTTCATGGGGCAACAATCAGCCCCAGCATTTT. The chain employs TRBV20-1 and TRBJ1-5; D is perhaps TRBD1 (5 bases). The germline CDR1 and CDR2 sequences are DFQATT and SNEGSKA (reference sequence). Trimming removed 3 bases from V and 3 bases from J, with 12 bases in between. The CDR3 length is 14 residues.

This clone is a singleton in its sample. The rearrangement links TRBV7-8 to TRBJ1-6; 9 nucleotides match TRBD1. J gave up 7 bases and V 5 bases, and 9 bases lay outside the gene matches. Germline V gene sequence: CDR1 SGHVS, CDR2 FQNEAQ. The CDR3 is made up of 16 amino acids. This CDR3 is CASSPIPGTGNSPLHF. DNA for the CDR3: TGTGCCAGCAGCCCAATCCCCGGGACAGGGAATTCACCCCTCCACTTT.

As concerns this clone: The germline gene is not matched at one end of the junction; a read error may be the cause. This chain connects TRBV2 to TRBJ2-3; D possibly corresponds to TRBD2 (5 bases). This CDR3 comprises 13 residues. Germline CDR1 reads SNHLY; CDR2 reads FYNNEI. Here the CDR3 reads CASREGLLDTQYF. For the CDR3, the DNA is TGTGCCAGCAGAGAAGGACTGCTAGATACGCAGTATTTT.

The V gene is TRBV7-2, the J gene TRBJ1-4; possible D gene TRBD1, 5 bases. There are 15 residues in the CDR3. Germline V gene data show CDR1 as SGHTA and CDR2 as FQGNSA. Trimming left V 0 bases short and J 8 bases short, with 13 bases between. Written as DNA, the CDR3 is TGTGCCAGCAGCTTAGCTGGCCGGGGGGACGAAAAACTGTTTTTT. Translating it yields CASSLAGRGDEKLFF. Variable domain in full (rest from reference TRBV7-2 and TRBJ1-4): GAGVSQSPSNKVTEKGKDVELRCDPISGHTALYWYRQSLGQGLEFLIYFQGNSAPDKSGLPSDRFSAERTGGSVSTLTIQRTQQEDSAVYLCASSLAGRGDEKLFFGSGTQLSVL.

The chain couples TRBV4-1 to TRBJ2-5; D unresolved. This CDR3 is built from 14 residues. Germline CDR1 reads MGHRA; CDR2 reads YSYEKL. Trimming removed 1 base from V and 2 bases from J, with 8 bases in between. This CDR3 is CASSQVTPQETQYF. The CDR3 DNA sequence: TGCGCCAGCAGCCAAGTTACACCACAAGAGACCCAGTACTTC.

This chain joins TRBV21-1 and TRBJ2-7; the D call TRBD1 from the table was never checked on the DNA. TRBV21-1 is a pseudogene. This CDR3 region has 16 residues. DNA for the CDR3: TGTGCCAGCAGCAAAGTCGCAGGGGGCCCATCCTACGAGCAGTACTTC. Translating it yields CASSKVAGGPSYEQYF.

The chain couples TRBV18 to TRBJ1-2, with D possibly matching TRBD1 (6 bases). The CDR3 is 14 residues long. Between the trimmed V and J ends, which lost 4 bases and 4 bases, there was a span of 13 bases. Germline loops: CDR1 KGHSH, CDR2 LQKENI. The CDR3: CASSRSRDTYGYTF. The CDR3 nucleotides are TGTGCCAGCTCACGCAGCCGGGACACCTATGGCTACACCTTC.

The gene calls are TRBV30 and TRBJ2-3; 7 bases map to TRBD1. CDR3 length equals 15 residues. The V segment lost 2 bases and the J segment 2 bases; nucleotides outside the gene matches: 7. Germline V gene data show CDR1 as GTSNPN and CDR2 as SVGIG (reference sequence). CDR3 sequence (DNA): TGTGCCTGGAGTAGGTTGGGACAGCACACAGATACGCAGTATTTT. This gives the protein CAWSRLGQHTDTQYF.

The V gene is TRBV27, the J gene TRBJ1-2; 10 positions agree with TRBD1. Trimming removed 7 bases from V and 6 bases from J; junction bases left unmatched: 8. CDR3 length: 14 residues. Germline CDR1 is MNHEY and CDR2 is SMNVEV (reference sequence). For the CDR3, the DNA is TGTGCCAGCATGGCAACCGGGACAGGGGATGGCTACACCTTC. Protein: CASMATGTGDGYTF.